This T cell receptor (beta chain) is from a study of OX40 agonist ivuxolimab in advanced cancers. This CDR3 region has 13 residues. Germline-derived CDR1 and CDR2 are SGHAT and FQNNGV. The germline V and J ends were trimmed by 7 bases and 5 bases, with 13 bases remaining between them. Only in-frame clones appear in the TCRdb table, and some are missing; sequencing was by immunoSEQ multiplex PCR. Among about 120,000 clones listed, more than 80% were seen once. V and J are TRBV11-2 and TRBJ2-3, with unresolved D. The TCR was taken from an adult with an advanced solid tumor such as melanoma, head and neck, liver or kidney cancer. The sample was CD4+ or CD8+ T cells sorted from blood, taken in a trial of the OX40 agonist ivuxolimab. In DNA, the CDR3 is TGTGCCAGCACCCATAGGGATTTAGATACGCAGTATTTT. Protein product: CASTHRDLDTQYF.